These 6 T cell receptor beta chains originate from one sample sequenced in a study of blood T cell repertoires in COVID-19. Generated by immunoSEQ multiplex PCR, the TCRdb table keeps only in-frame clones and is missing some. The sample has around 56,000 clones, over 70% seen once. Sequences were obtained from peripheral blood. These receptors all come from a woman in her fifties or sixties with active or convalescent COVID-19.

The chain joins TRBV9 to TRBJ2-1; 15 nucleotides match TRBD2. Germline V gives CDR1 SGDLS, CDR2 YYNGEE. Trimming took 0 bases from V and 8 from J; bases not matched to a gene: 6. The CDR3 is 17 residues long. The CDR3 loop is CASSVGTSGRDRDEQFF. As DNA, the CDR3 is TGTGCCAGCAGCGTAGGGACTAGCGGGAGGGATCGGGATGAGCAGTTCTTC.

The chain employs TRBV5-6 and TRBJ2-1; TRBD2 aligns across 12 bases. This CDR3 contains 15 residues. Germline-derived CDR1 and CDR2 are SGHDT and YYEEEE. V was clipped by 2 bases and J by 10 bases; unmatched bases: 7. The CDR3 coding sequence is TGTGCCAGCAGCTTTCTAGCGGGAGGGCCCCGGGAGCAGTTCTTC. Its protein product is CASSFLAGGPREQFF.

This chain joins TRBV28 and TRBJ2-7, with TRBD1 matching over 7 bases. The junction had 0 bases not matched to a gene; V was cut back by 6 bases and J by 4 bases. In germline, CDR1 is MDHEN, CDR2 SYDVKM. CDR3 length: 11 amino acids. The DNA of the CDR3 is TGTGCCAGCAGGGGACAGTACGAGCAGTACTTC. This encodes CASRGQYEQYF.

The chain recombines TRBV11-2 with TRBJ2-5; TRBD2 agrees at 8 bases. J was trimmed by 2 bases and V by 1 base; bases with no gene match: 6. Germline V gene data show CDR1 as SGHAT and CDR2 as FQNNGV. The CDR3 totals 16 residues. CDR3 sequence: CASSLGPGLGQETQYF. The CDR3 region has the DNA TGTGCCAGCAGCTTAGGACCGGGACTAGGTCAAGAGACCCAGTACTTC.

Only one count was recorded for this clone. The gene calls are TRBV28 and TRBJ1-2; 7 bases fit TRBD1. This CDR3 is built from 11 residues. V dropped 3 bases and J dropped 11; count of bases not matched to a gene: 3. Germline-derived CDR1 and CDR2 are MDHEN and SYDVKM. CDR3 protein: CASSFPGQYTF. Written as DNA, the CDR3 is TGTGCCAGCAGTTTCCCGGGACAGTACACCTTC.

V usage is TRBV3-1 (or the pseudogene TRBV3-2) and J usage is TRBJ2-5; possibly TRBD2 for D (5 bases). This CDR3 is 17 amino acids long. V dropped 4 bases and J dropped 1 base, with 19 bases sitting between them. Germline V gene data show CDR1 as LGHDT and CDR2 as YNNKEL (reference sequence). The CDR3 reads CASSRQTTDWVQETQYF. The CDR3, as DNA: TGTGCCAGCAGCCGACAAACGACGGACTGGGTCCAAGAGACCCAGTACTTC.